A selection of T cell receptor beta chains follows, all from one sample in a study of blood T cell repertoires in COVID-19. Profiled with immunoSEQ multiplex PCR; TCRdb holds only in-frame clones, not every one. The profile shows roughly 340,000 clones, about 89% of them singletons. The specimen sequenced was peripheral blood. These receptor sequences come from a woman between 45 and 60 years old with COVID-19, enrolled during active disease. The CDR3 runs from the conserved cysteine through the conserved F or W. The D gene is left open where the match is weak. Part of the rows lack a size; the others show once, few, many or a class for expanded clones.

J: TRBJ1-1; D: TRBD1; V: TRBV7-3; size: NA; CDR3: CASSAQTGGTEAFF; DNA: TGTGCCAGCAGCGCTCAGACAGGGGGCACTGAAGCTTTCTTT
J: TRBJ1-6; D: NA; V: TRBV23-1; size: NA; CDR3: CASSRVGTSRGESPLHF; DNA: TGCGCCAGCAGTCGGGTCGGGACATCGAGAGGGGAATCACCCCTCCACTTT
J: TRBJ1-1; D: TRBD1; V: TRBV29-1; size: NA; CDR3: CSVRTGTNTEAFF; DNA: TGCAGCGTAAGGACAGGGACGAACACTGAAGCTTTCTTT
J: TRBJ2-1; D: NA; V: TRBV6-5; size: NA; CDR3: CASTRGAKTYNEQFF; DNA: TGTGCCAGTACCCGGGGGGCTAAGACGTACAATGAGCAGTTCTTC
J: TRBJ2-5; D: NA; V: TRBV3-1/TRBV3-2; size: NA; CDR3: CASSQPGEETQYF; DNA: TGTGCCAGCAGCCAGCCTGGAGAAGAGACCCAGTACTTC
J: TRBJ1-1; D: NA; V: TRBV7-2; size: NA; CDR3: CASSSQRGSTEAFF; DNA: TGTGCCAGCAGCTCGCAGCGAGGGAGCACTGAAGCTTTCTTT
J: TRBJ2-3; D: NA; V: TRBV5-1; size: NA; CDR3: CASSGLSFGASLPYSTDTQYF; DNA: TGCGCCAGCAGCGGACTAAGCTTTGGGGCGTCGCTACCCTATAGCACAGATACGCAGTATTTT
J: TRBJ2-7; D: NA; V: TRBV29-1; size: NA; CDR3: CSVEEPNRTARHEQYF; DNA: TGCAGCGTTGAAGAACCCAACAGAACCGCTCGGCACGAGCAGTACTTC
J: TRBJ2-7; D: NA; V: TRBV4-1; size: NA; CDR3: CASSPAGGRYEQYF; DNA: TGCGCCAGCAGCCCAGCTGGCGGGCGGTACGAGCAGTACTTC
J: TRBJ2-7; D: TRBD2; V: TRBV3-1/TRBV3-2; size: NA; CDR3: CASSRPSSGRVEQYF; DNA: TGTGCCAGCAGCCGACCCTCTAGCGGGAGGGTAGAGCAGTACTTC
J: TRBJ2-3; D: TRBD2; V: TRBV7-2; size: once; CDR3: CASRVAGGTDTQYF; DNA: TGTGCCAGCAGAGTAGCGGGGGGCACAGATACGCAGTATTTT
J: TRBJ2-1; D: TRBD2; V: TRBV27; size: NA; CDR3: CASSPLAGGIYNEQFF; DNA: TGTGCCAGCAGTCCCCTAGCGGGAGGGATCTACAATGAGCAGTTCTTC
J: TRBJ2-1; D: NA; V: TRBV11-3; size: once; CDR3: CASSLRSGGYRQFF; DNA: TGTGCCAGCAGCTTAAGGTCGGGCGGGTATAGGCAGTTCTTC